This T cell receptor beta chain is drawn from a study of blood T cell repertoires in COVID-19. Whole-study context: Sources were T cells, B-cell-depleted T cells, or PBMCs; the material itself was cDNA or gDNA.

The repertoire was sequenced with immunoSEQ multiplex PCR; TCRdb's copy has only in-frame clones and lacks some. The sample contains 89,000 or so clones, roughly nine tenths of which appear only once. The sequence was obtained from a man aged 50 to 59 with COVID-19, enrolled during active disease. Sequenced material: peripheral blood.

The CDR3 coding sequence is TGTGCCAGTAGTCCCACAGGAAAACAAGAGACCCAGTACTTC. It specifies CASSPTGKQETQYF. The chain joins TRBV19 to TRBJ2-5; D perhaps matches TRBD1 (5 bases). Germline V gene sequence: CDR1 LNHDA, CDR2 SQIVND (reference sequence). V was trimmed by 5 bases and J by 2 bases, leaving 12 bases between them. This CDR3 comprises 14 residues.